This T cell receptor (beta chain) was sequenced for a study of blood T cells in healthy people across ages. With a J-beta primer mix and a sample-barcoded 5' primer, a second PCR ran roughly 6 to 11 cycles. TCRdb redid the calling of the 5' RACE reads with MiXCR, one entry per CDR3 protein. The repertoire holds roughly 1,500,000 distinct CDR3 sequences, with approximately 32% as singletons. Trimming left V 6 bases short and J 1 base short, with 10 bases between. Looked up from germline, CDR1 is DFQATT and CDR2 is SNEGSKA (reference sequence). The CDR3 spans 12 residues. This clonotype has just a few counts.

The chain has TRBV20-1 and TRBJ2-7; D ambiguous. Sequenced input: blood. This receptor was obtained from a woman in her twenties or thirties in good health. The chain's CDR3 is CSAIAGSYEQYF. DNA for the CDR3: TGCAGTGCCATAGCCGGATCCTACGAGCAGTACTTC.